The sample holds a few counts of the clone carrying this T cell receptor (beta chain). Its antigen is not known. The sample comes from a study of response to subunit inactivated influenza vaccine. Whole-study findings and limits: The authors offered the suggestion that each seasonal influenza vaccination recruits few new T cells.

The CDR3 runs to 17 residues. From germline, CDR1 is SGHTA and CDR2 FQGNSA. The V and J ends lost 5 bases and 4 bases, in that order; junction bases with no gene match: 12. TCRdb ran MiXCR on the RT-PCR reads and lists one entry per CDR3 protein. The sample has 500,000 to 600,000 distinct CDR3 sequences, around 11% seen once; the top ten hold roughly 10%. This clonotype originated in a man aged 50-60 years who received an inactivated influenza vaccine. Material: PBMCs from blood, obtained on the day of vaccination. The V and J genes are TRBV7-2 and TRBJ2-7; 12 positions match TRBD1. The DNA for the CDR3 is TGTGCCAGCAGCCACCCGGGACAGGGGGCGGGTTCGTACGAGCAGTACTTC. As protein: CASSHPGQGAGSYEQYF. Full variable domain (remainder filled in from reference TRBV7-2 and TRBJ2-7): GAGVSQSPSNKVTEKGKDVELRCDPISGHTALYWYRQSLGQGLEFLIYFQGNSAPDKSGLPSDRFSAERTGGSVSTLTIQRTQQEDSAVYLCASSHPGQGAGSYEQYFGPGTRLTVT.